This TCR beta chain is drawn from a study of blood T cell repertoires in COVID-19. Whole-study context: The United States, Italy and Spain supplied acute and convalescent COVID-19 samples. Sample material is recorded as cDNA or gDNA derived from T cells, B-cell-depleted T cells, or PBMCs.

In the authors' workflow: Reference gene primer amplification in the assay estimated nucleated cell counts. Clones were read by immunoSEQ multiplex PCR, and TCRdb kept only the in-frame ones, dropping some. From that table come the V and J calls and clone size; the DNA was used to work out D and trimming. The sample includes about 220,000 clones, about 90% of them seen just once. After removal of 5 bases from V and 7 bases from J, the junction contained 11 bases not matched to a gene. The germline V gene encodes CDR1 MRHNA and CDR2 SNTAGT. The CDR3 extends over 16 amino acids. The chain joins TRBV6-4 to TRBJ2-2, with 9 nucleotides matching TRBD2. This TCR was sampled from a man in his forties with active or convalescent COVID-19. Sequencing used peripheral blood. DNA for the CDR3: TGTGCCAGCAGTCCAATTAGCGGGGGAAATCACGGGGAGCTGTTTTTT. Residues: CASSPISGGNHGELFF.